This T cell receptor (beta chain) was identified in a study of T cells in Graves' hyperthyroidism and ophthalmopathy. Findings and caveats of the study: Most expanded thyroid clonotypes above 0.001 also appeared in blood. A model built on 13 V-J features separated ophthalmopathy from stable hyperthyroidism.

V was trimmed by 0 bases and J by 4 bases, leaving 12 bases between them. Germline-derived CDR1 and CDR2 are GTSNPN and SVGIG (reference sequence). This CDR3 comprises 14 residues. Clinical symptoms, serum thyroxine and TRAb, thyroid ultrasound and orbital computed tomography were used for the diagnoses. What was amplified from RNA transcripts were TCR beta CDR3 regions. HTBI primers were employed in a first-round RT-PCR of the TCR CDR3. From the multiplex PCR reads, TCRdb called clonotypes with MiXCR, one entry per CDR3 protein. The sample consists of around 340,000 distinct CDR3 sequences, under 25% of them appearing once. This clonotype was seen at least ten times. The antigen is not known.

Input material: blood. The sequence was obtained from a woman aged 45-59 years with Graves' hyperthyroidism. This chain links TRBV30 with TRBJ1-2; no clear D gene. Here the CDR3 DNA reads TGTGCCTGGAGTGTACGGCAGTCGATCTATGGCTACACCTTC. Translation: CAWSVRQSIYGYTF.